The rows below give T cell receptor beta chains drawn from one sample of a study of blood T cell repertoires in COVID-19. Profiling relied on immunoSEQ multiplex PCR, and the TCRdb table lists in-frame clones only, not all of them. The sample yields hundreds of thousands of clones, roughly 91% seen once. Sequenced: peripheral blood. The receptors were sampled from a woman under 40 with COVID-19, enrolled during active disease. Each CDR3 is given with its conserved first and last residue. The order of the fields is CDR3 length, J gene, V gene, clone size, D gene, CDR3 DNA, CDR3 protein. D genes are given only for firm matches. Size is omitted from some rows. Given values are once, few, many or a class for expanded clones.

13	TRBJ1-4	TRBV15	once	TRBD1	TGTGCCACCAGCCCGAACAGGGGGGAAAAACTGTTTTTT	CATSPNRGEKLFF
16	TRBJ2-7	TRBV14	-	TRBD2	TGTGCCAGCAGCGATACCGGGACTAGCTTGTCCTACGAGCAGTACTTC	CASSDTGTSLSYEQYF
13	TRBJ1-1	TRBV7-8	-	-	TGTGCCAGCAGCTTAGTGACGGGTGGGGAAGCTTTCTTT	CASSLVTGGEAFF
14	TRBJ1-1	TRBV7-9	-	-	TGTGCCAGCAGCGCGGGCCGCATGAACACTGAAGCTTTCTTT	CASSAGRMNTEAFF
14	TRBJ2-7	TRBV18	-	-	TGTGCCAGCTCACCGGTATCCGGGGGGCACGAGCAGTACTTC	CASSPVSGGHEQYF
12	TRBJ2-5	TRBV4-1	-	-	TGCGCCAGCAGCCAAGGAGAGGAGACCCAGTACTTC	CASSQGEETQYF
13	TRBJ2-7	TRBV7-2	-	-	TGTGCCAGCAGCTCCGAATCGGGGGTCGAGCAGTACTTC	CASSSESGVEQYF
16	TRBJ2-2	TRBV3-1/TRBV3-2	-	TRBD2	TGTGCCAGCAGCCCCCTAGCGGGGGGGCCAAGCGGGGAGCTGTTTTTT	CASSPLAGGPSGELFF
11	TRBJ1-2	TRBV2	-	-	TGTGCCAGTCTCCCGACGCGGGGCTACACCTTC	CASLPTRGYTF
16	TRBJ2-5	TRBV7-6	-	TRBD2	TGTGCCAGCAGCTTAGGGGTCCCGGGGGGGCAAGAGACCCAGTACTTC	CASSLGVPGGQETQYF
10	TRBJ1-2	TRBV30	-	-	TGTGCCTGGGGACCGTATGGCTACACCTTC	CAWGPYGYTF
14	TRBJ1-6	TRBV27	once	-	TGTGCCAGCAGTTTACAGGCCTATAATTCACCCCTCCACTTT	CASSLQAYNSPLHF
15	TRBJ2-7	TRBV6-5	-	TRBD2	TGTGCCAGCAGTTACTCGACTAGCGGACGCTACGAGCAGTACTTC	CASSYSTSGRYEQYF
16	TRBJ2-5	TRBV5-1	-	TRBD1	TGCGCCAGCAGCCTAGCCGGGACAGGGGGACAAGAGACCCAGTACTTC	CASSLAGTGGQETQYF
14	TRBJ1-3	TRBV28	-	TRBD1	TGTGCCAGCAGCCTCAGGGGGTCTGGAAACACCATATATTTT	CASSLRGSGNTIYF
14	TRBJ1-1	TRBV3-1/TRBV3-2	few	-	TGTGCCAGCAGCCAAGCCGGGGTGAACACTGAAGCTTTCTTT	CASSQAGVNTEAFF
14	TRBJ2-4	TRBV24-1	-	-	TGTGCCACCAGTGATGGCAGAGCCAAAAACATTCAGTACTTC	CATSDGRAKNIQYF
17	TRBJ2-1	TRBV5-1	-	TRBD1	TGCGCCAGCAGCCCCGTAGTTGGGACAGGGGCCTACAATGAGCAGTTCTTC	CASSPVVGTGAYNEQFF
18	TRBJ1-4	TRBV7-8	-	TRBD1	TGTGCCAGCAGCTTCAACTACGTCCGGGACAGCTTTAATGAAAAACTGTTTTTT	CASSFNYVRDSFNEKLFF
16	TRBJ2-5	TRBV6-4	-	-	TGTGCCAGCAGTGCCGGCTGGACTGACTTCCAAGAGACCCAGTACTTC	CASSAGWTDFQETQYF
16	TRBJ1-5	TRBV5-1	-	TRBD1	TGCGCCAGCAGCTTGGGGGACAGGGAGAGCAATCAGCCCCAGCATTTT	CASSLGDRESNQPQHF
14	TRBJ2-7	TRBV27	-	TRBD1	TGTGCCAGCAGTTTAACGACAGGGTTCTACGAGCAGTACTTC	CASSLTTGFYEQYF
12	TRBJ1-2	TRBV2	-	TRBD1	TGTGCCAGCAGATCCAGGGGGAGCGGCTACACCTTC	CASRSRGSGYTF
12	TRBJ2-2	TRBV27	-	-	TGTGCCAGCAACGGTGAGGCCGGGGAGCTGTTTTTT	CASNGEAGELFF
14	TRBJ1-5	TRBV6-1	once	-	TGTGCCAGCAGTGAAGGGCAGGGTAGTCAGCCCCAGCATTTT	CASSEGQGSQPQHF
14	TRBJ2-2	TRBV6-5	-	TRBD1	TGTGCCACCATAGGGGACAGGAACACCGGGGAGCTGTTTTTT	CATIGDRNTGELFF
17	TRBJ2-2	TRBV11-3	few	-	TGTGCCAGCAGCTTGGTCGGGACACCCCGATTCGGCGGGGAGCTGTTTTTT	CASSLVGTPRFGGELFF
14	TRBJ1-4	TRBV7-9	-	TRBD1	TGTGCCAGCAGCCTGACAGGGGGGGATGAAAAACTGTTTTTT	CASSLTGGDEKLFF
13	TRBJ1-1	TRBV7-9	-	-	TGTGCCAGCAGCCCCAGGTCTGAGCCTGAAGCTTTCTTT	CASSPRSEPEAFF
16	TRBJ2-7	TRBV7-8	-	TRBD2	TGTGCCAGCATCACCTTTGGGGGACTAGGTATTAGCGAGCAGTACTTC	CASITFGGLGISEQYF
16	TRBJ2-1	TRBV7-9	-	-	TGTGCCAGCAGCTTTGTAGCCACCTCCAGATACAATGAGCAGTTCTTC	CASSFVATSRYNEQFF
13	TRBJ1-2	TRBV25-1	-	TRBD1	TGTGCCAGCAGAGGAACAGGGGGCTATGGCTACACCTTC	CASRGTGGYGYTF
18	TRBJ2-7	TRBV5-4	-	TRBD2	TGTGCCAGCAGTCCCCTGGGGAAGCGGGCGGGGGGACCCTACGAGCAGTACTTC	CASSPLGKRAGGPYEQYF
14	TRBJ2-5	TRBV5-4	-	TRBD1	TGTGCCAGCAGCTCCGGACAGGGGGGAGAGACCCAGTACTTC	CASSSGQGGETQYF
13	TRBJ2-1	TRBV15	-	-	TGTGCCACCAGCATGTCGACCAGGAATGAGCAGTTCTTC	CATSMSTRNEQFF
15	TRBJ2-3	TRBV5-4	-	-	TGTGCCAGCAGCCGGCGTGACGGGGAGACAGATACGCAGTATTTT	CASSRRDGETDTQYF
16	TRBJ1-1	TRBV19	-	-	TGTGCCAGTAGTATGGCTCCCAGGGAATTAGACACTGAAGCTTTCTTT	CASSMAPRELDTEAFF
17	TRBJ2-1	TRBV7-6	few	-	TGTGCCAGCAGCTCGGAAGCACTAGAAGCCGTTAATAATGAGCAGTTCTTC	CASSSEALEAVNNEQFF
16	TRBJ1-2	TRBV5-1	-	TRBD1	TGCGCCAGCAGCTTGTCCCCTGGGACAGGGGGCTTTGGCTACACCTTC	CASSLSPGTGGFGYTF
12	TRBJ2-7	TRBV6-5	-	TRBD1	TGTGCCAGCTCGTACACCGGGACAGTCTTGGACTTC	CASSYTGTVLDF
13	TRBJ2-2	TRBV29-1	-	-	TGCAGCGTTGTTGCAGGGAACACCGGGGAGCTGTTTTTT	CSVVAGNTGELFF
15	TRBJ2-7	TRBV20-1	-	TRBD1	TGCAGTGCTAGTCCCACAGGGACAGTGTCCTACGAGCAGTACTTC	CSASPTGTVSYEQYF
15	TRBJ2-1	TRBV27	-	TRBD2	TGTGCCAGCAGTGCGTTTAGCGGGAGCTACAATGAGCAGTTCTTC	CASSAFSGSYNEQFF
13	TRBJ1-1	TRBV11-2	-	-	TGTGCCAGCAGTTGGGTTGAGGCTCGGCAGGCTTTCTTT	CASSWVEARQAFF
13	TRBJ2-3	TRBV21-1	-	-	TGTGCCAGCAGCGCTGGGGCCACAGATACGCAGTATTTT	CASSAGATDTQYF
18	TRBJ1-2	TRBV4-1	-	-	TGCGCCAGCAGCCAAGATGATAGTTTTACAGGGCCGTACTGGGGCTACACCTTC	CASSQDDSFTGPYWGYTF
14	TRBJ2-3	TRBV27	-	TRBD2	TGTGCCACCTACGGGGGGGCCGCTGGAGATACGCAGTATTTT	CATYGGAAGDTQYF
19	TRBJ1-1	TRBV4-1	-	TRBD1	TGCGCCAGCAGCCACACGAATTTAAACAGGGGGGGGACGAACACTGAAGCTTTCTTT	CASSHTNLNRGGTNTEAFF
15	TRBJ2-1	TRBV6-4	-	-	TGTGCCAGCAGTCGGGAGCTCGGGGCGTACAATGAGCAGTTCTTC	CASSRELGAYNEQFF
17	TRBJ1-4	TRBV3-1/TRBV3-2	-	TRBD1	TGTGCCAGCAGCCCCGGGACAGTAACTCCAACTAATGAAAAACTGTTTTTT	CASSPGTVTPTNEKLFF
15	TRBJ2-3	TRBV9	-	-	TGTGCCAGCAGCGTAGCGGCGGGGGCCCAAGGGACGCAGTATTTT	CASSVAAGAQGTQYF
14	TRBJ1-3	TRBV28	-	-	TGTGCCAGCAGTTTTGGGACACCCGGAAACACCATATATTTT	CASSFGTPGNTIYF
16	TRBJ2-1	TRBV11-2	-	TRBD2	TGTGCCAGCAGCCCCCGACTAGCGGGGGGGCCCAGGGAGCAGTTCTTC	CASSPRLAGGPREQFF